One sample yielded the 27 T cell receptor beta chains listed below, sequenced in a study of cytomegalovirus exposure and HLA in healthy donors (dated 2017 in TCRdb). Library preparation was by the immunoSEQ multiplex PCR assay. The multiplex PCR relied on a mix of 60 forward primers for TCR Vbeta segments and 13 reverse primers for TCR Jbeta segments. This is the immuneACCESS table as TCRdb keeps it, with only in-frame sequences that have V and J called. A part of the clones is gone; compared with another copy, unresolved V genes explain less than half, and the rest is unexplained. The sample includes around 120,000 clones, with 70% to 80% observed a single time. Jointly, the top ten make up around 2.7% of the sample. The sequencing input was PBMCs. These receptors were taken from a woman aged 40 to 50 in good health and CMV-seropositive.

CDR3 DNA sequence: TGCGCCAGCAGACCCCAGTACAATACGCAGTATTTT. It translates to CASRPQYNTQYF. The chain employs TRBV5-1 and TRBJ2-3, with D unresolved. The CDR3 runs to 12 residues. The V and J ends lost 5 bases and 7 bases respectively, with 11 bases between them. Germline V gene lookup returns CDR1 SGHRS and CDR2 YFSETQ.

The chain has TRBV6-5 and TRBJ2-7; TRBD1 matches 8 bases. CDR1 is MNHEY and CDR2 is SVGAGI in the germline V gene. Trimming at V came to 7 bases and at J to 7 bases, leaving 9 bases not matched to a gene. This CDR3 spans 13 amino acids. DNA for the CDR3: TGTGCCAGCACGCGGACAGGGTTGAGGGAGCAGTACTTC. It yields the protein CASTRTGLREQYF.

The J gene is TRBJ2-7, the V gene TRBV7-2; possible D gene TRBD1, 6 bases. CDR3 size: 14 residues. The V end was cut by 0 bases, the J end by 3 bases, with 9 bases between. Per germline, CDR1 SGHTA and CDR2 FQGNSA. The DNA for the CDR3 is TGTGCCAGCAGCTTAGCGAGGGGGTACTACGAGCAGTACTTC. Amino acid sequence: CASSLARGYYEQYF.

The chain has TRBV6-5 and TRBJ2-5; D possibly corresponds to TRBD1 (5 bases). Germline values: CDR1 MNHEY, CDR2 SVGAGI. The germline V and J ends were trimmed by 0 bases and 2 bases, with 10 bases remaining between them. The CDR3 has 15 residues. CDR3 residues: CASSYSGAAQETQYF. The CDR3 bases are TGTGCCAGCAGTTACTCAGGGGCCGCACAAGAGACCCAGTACTTC.

In this sample, this clone turned up a few times. The rearrangement joins TRBV19 to TRBJ2-7; 9 bases map to TRBD1. The germline gives CDR1 LNHDA, CDR2 SQIVND (reference sequence). The length of the CDR3 is 15 residues. J lost 3 bases, V lost 5 bases, and 8 bases had no gene match. The CDR3, as DNA: TGTGCCAGTAGTCCCCGACAGGGGGGCCGCTACGAGCAGTACTTC. Translating it yields CASSPRQGGRYEQYF.

The CDR3: CASSLRGFGTGNTIYF. CDR3 sequence (DNA): TGTGCCAGCAGTTTGCGGGGTTTTGGGACTGGAAACACCATATATTTT. The chain carries TRBV5-6 and TRBJ1-3; no reliable D call. CDR3 length: 16 amino acids. Germline CDR1 SGHDT, CDR2 YYEEEE. V lost 5 bases and J lost 2, with 17 bases in between.

Concerning this clone: Other nucleotide sequences from this sample produce the same CDR3. The chain couples TRBV6-4 to TRBJ2-2; D is possibly TRBD1 (5 bases). With 2 bases removed from V and 5 bases from J, the gap between germline ends came to 6 bases. Germline CDR1 MRHNA, CDR2 SNTAGT. The CDR3 has 13 residues. DNA of the CDR3: TGTGCCAGCAGTGACAGGGGAACCGGGGAGCTGTTTTTT. Protein: CASSDRGTGELFF.

About this clone: The DNA is left out, because the CDR3 cannot be placed on it with certainty; the CDR3 is given as TCRdb lists it. V usage is TRBV6-5 and J usage is TRBJ2-7; TRBD2 was called by the table and not checked on the DNA. The CDR3 has 15 amino acids, counting both end residues. Germline CDR1 is MNHEY and CDR2 is SVGAGI. The CDR3: CASRIWRGSSYEQYF.

The V and J genes are TRBV19 and TRBJ2-7; TRBD1 matches at 8 bases. Germline loops: CDR1 LNHDA, CDR2 SQIVND (reference sequence). The V and J ends lost 3 bases and 10 bases, in that order; junction bases with no gene match: 8. This CDR3 has 13 amino acids. The CDR3 loop reads CASSMTGEGLQYF. The CDR3 DNA reads TGTGCCAGTAGTATGACAGGGGAAGGTTTACAGTACTTC. Full variable domain (missing parts from reference TRBV19 and TRBJ2-7): DGGITQSPKYLFRKEGQNVTLSCEQNLNHDAMYWYRQDPGQGLRLIYYSQIVNDFQKGDIAEGYSVSREKKESFPLTVTSAQKNPTAFYLCASSMTGEGLQYFGPGTRLTVT.

The gene calls are TRBV4-2 and TRBJ2-2, with D possibly matching TRBD2 (7 bases). Germline V lookup: CDR1 LGHNA, CDR2 YNFKEQ. The V end was cut by 5 bases, the J end by 6 bases, with 19 bases between. There are 16 residues in the CDR3. CDR3 loop: CASSNPRGAYSGELFF. The CDR3 DNA sequence: TGTGCCAGCAGCAACCCTCGGGGGGCCTATTCCGGGGAGCTGTTTTTT.

CDR3 nucleotide sequence: TGTGCCAGCAGCGCCTCGTTTCCGGGAGGCCCCGCCTACGAGCAGTACTTC. It encodes CASSASFPGGPAYEQYF. This chain connects TRBV5-4 to TRBJ2-7, with 7 bases identical to TRBD2. J was trimmed by 2 bases and V by 4 bases; bases with no gene match: 15. Germline V gives CDR1 SGHNT, CDR2 YYREEE (reference sequence). There are 17 residues in the CDR3.

The chain joins TRBV5-1 to TRBJ1-5; D is ambiguous. The V gene's germline CDR1 is SGHRS and CDR2 YFSETQ. The CDR3 is made up of 15 amino acids. The V end lost 0 bases, the J end lost 7 bases, and 14 bases lay between the germline ends. CDR3 bases: TGCGCCAGCAGCTTGGATTCCCCTTCGGGGCAGCCCCAGCATTTT. It encodes CASSLDSPSGQPQHF.

The V gene is TRBV15, the J gene TRBJ2-7, with D possibly being TRBD2 (6 bases). V was shortened by 0 bases and J by 2 bases, with 14 bases between the two germline ends. CDR3 size: 16 residues. CDR1 LNHNV and CDR2 YYDKDF come from the germline V gene (reference sequence). CDR3 residues: CATSRERVWGAYEQYF. In DNA, the CDR3 is TGTGCCACCAGCAGAGAGAGGGTGTGGGGGGCCTACGAGCAGTACTTC.

This clone has a handful of counts. The chain carries TRBV2 and TRBJ2-7; possible D gene TRBD1, 6 bases. Per the germline V gene, CDR1 is SNHLY and CDR2 is FYNNEI. This CDR3 has 17 residues. V was clipped by 4 bases and J by 1 base, with 20 bases between them. The CDR3 bases are TGTGCCAGCAGTGTTTCTTCTAGGTGGGACAAATCCTACGAGCAGTACTTC. Translated, it gives CASSVSSRWDKSYEQYF.

The chain carries TRBV5-1 and TRBJ1-1, with 8 bases fitting TRBD1. Germline CDR1 and CDR2: SGHRS and YFSETQ. The CDR3 is 14 residues long. Trimming cost V 0 bases and J 4 bases; bases outside gene matches: 2. The CDR3: CASSLGQGPTEAFF. The CDR3 region has the DNA TGCGCCAGCAGCTTGGGACAGGGGCCCACTGAAGCTTTCTTT.

This clone was observed a few times. The chain recombines TRBV5-6 with TRBJ2-5; no definite D call. Trimming took 4 bases from V and 4 from J, leaving 11 bases between them. The V gene's germline CDR1 is SGHDT and CDR2 YYEEEE. The CDR3 consists of 13 residues. CDR3 coding DNA: TGTGCCAGCAGCCCCTATCTGTTAGAGACCCAGTACTTC. It encodes CASSPYLLETQYF. Combining the CDR3 with reference TRBV5-6 and TRBJ2-5 gives the whole variable domain DAGVTQSPTHLIKTRGQQVTLRCSPKSGHDTVSWYQQALGQGPQFIFQYYEEEERQRGNFPDRFSGHQFPNYSSELNVNALLLGDSALYLCASSPYLLETQYFGPGTRLLVL.

The genes are TRBV25-1 and TRBJ2-7, with a possible D match to TRBD2 (5 bases). CDR3 size: 14 residues. V lost 3 bases and J lost 4, with 13 bases in between. The germline gives CDR1 MGHDK, CDR2 SYGVNS. The CDR3 sequence: CASSDPSRGYEQYF. DNA for the CDR3: TGTGCCAGCAGTGACCCCTCTCGGGGTTACGAGCAGTACTTC.

This clone was counted between two and nine times. The chain links TRBV14 to TRBJ1-1, with 10 bases that match TRBD1. Trimming cost V 5 bases and J 5 bases; bases outside gene matches: 8. Germline-derived CDR1 and CDR2 are SGHDN and FVKESK. This CDR3 is built from 15 residues. CDR3 coding DNA: TGTGCCAGCAGCGTCCGACAGGGGGCGTTAACTGAAGCTTTCTTT. Translating gives CASSVRQGALTEAFF.

The genes are TRBV2 and TRBJ1-5; no definite D call. V was clipped by 1 base and J by 3 bases, with 4 bases between them. Germline V CDR1 and CDR2: SNHLY, FYNNEI. CDR3 size: 13 residues. The DNA for the CDR3 is TGTGCCAGCAGTGAAGGTCACAATCAGCCCCAGCATTTT. Its protein product is CASSEGHNQPQHF.

CDR3 sequence (DNA): TGTGCCAGCCGCCGGGACAAGGAGGAGACCCAGTACTTC. Translation gives CASRRDKEETQYF. The genes are TRBV6-1 and TRBJ2-5; perhaps TRBD1 as D (6 bases). The CDR3 has 13 residues. Trimming cost V 8 bases and J 5 bases, with 15 bases left between them. Germline V lookup: CDR1 MNHNS, CDR2 SASEGT.

This clone was recorded once. The rearrangement links TRBV5-6 to TRBJ2-1, with 11 bases lining up with TRBD2. This CDR3 has 14 residues. Trimming cost V 4 bases and J 8 bases; bases outside gene matches: 5. The germline CDR1 and CDR2 sequences are SGHDT and YYEEEE. The CDR3 sequence: CASSTTSGIYEQFF. For the CDR3, the DNA is TGTGCCAGCAGCACGACTAGCGGGATCTATGAGCAGTTCTTC.

This chain uses TRBV18 with TRBJ2-1; 7 bases are a match to TRBD2. Germline V gene lookup returns CDR1 KGHSH and CDR2 LQKENI. The CDR3 spans 16 residues. J gave up 2 bases and V 3 bases, and 7 bases lay outside the gene matches. The CDR3 here is CASSPYTSVTYNEQFF. In DNA form, the CDR3 reads TGTGCCAGCTCACCTTATACTAGCGTTACCTACAATGAGCAGTTCTTC.

This sequence joins TRBV5-4 and TRBJ2-7, with TRBD1 matching over 8 bases. Germline V gene lookup returns CDR1 SGHNT and CDR2 YYREEE (reference sequence). The CDR3 has 15 amino acids. The junction had 6 bases not matched to a gene; V was cut back by 3 bases and J by 1 base. The CDR3 is CASSWRRGQSYEQYF. The CDR3 DNA sequence: TGTGCCAGCAGCTGGCGCAGGGGGCAATCCTACGAGCAGTACTTC.

In regard to this clone: The junction departs from the called germline gene at one end, perhaps through a read error. The chain uses TRBV20-1 and TRBJ1-2; no clear D. Germline V gene lookup returns CDR1 DFQATT and CDR2 SNEGSKA (reference sequence). This CDR3 is 10 amino acids long. The CDR3 is CSAREGESLF. The CDR3 DNA reads TGCAGTGCTAGAGAGGGAGAGTCCCTCTTC.

The chain couples TRBV29-1 to TRBJ1-1; 7 bases are shared with TRBD1. Trimming removed 4 bases from V and 1 base from J; junction bases left unmatched: 3. Germline V CDR1 and CDR2: SQVTM, ANQGSEA. The CDR3 is 13 residues long. The CDR3 DNA is TGCAGCGTTGCGGGACAGCCGAACACTGAAGCTTTCTTT. It encodes CSVAGQPNTEAFF.

The V and J genes are TRBV5-4 and TRBJ1-3, with 9 positions matching TRBD1. CDR3 size: 15 residues. J was trimmed by 3 bases and V by 3 bases; bases with no gene match: 4. Germline V gives CDR1 SGHNT, CDR2 YYREEE (reference sequence). Here the CDR3 reads CASSSDRGGGNTIYF. CDR3 sequence (DNA): TGTGCCAGCAGCTCGGACAGGGGTGGTGGAAACACCATATATTTT.

The V and J genes are TRBV2 and TRBJ1-4; 9 bases fit TRBD1. In germline, CDR1 is SNHLY, CDR2 FYNNEI. V was clipped by 9 bases and J by 5 bases; unmatched bases: 10. The CDR3 length is 15 residues. CDR3 sequence (DNA): TGTGCCAGTTACACAGGGGGCTACGGGAATGAAAAACTGTTTTTT. It encodes CASYTGGYGNEKLFF.